This TCR beta chain derives from a study of read filtering for tumor transcriptome and immune sequencing. Study-level information: Patients were 16 to 20 male and some 13 female, mean age around 70 years, range about 45 to 85.

Bone marrow was sampled from every patient at the time of active disease. The library was built from about 400 ng RNA with molecular barcoded adaptors for alpha/delta and beta/gamma chains. TCRdb reanalysed the reads using MiXCR and keeps one entry per CDR3 protein. Of about 40,000 distinct CDR3 sequences in the sample, roughly an eighth were seen once. The CDR3 runs to 13 residues. V lost 8 bases to trimming and J lost 1 base; unmatched junction nucleotides: 7. The germline V gene encodes CDR1 SQVTM and CDR2 ANQGSEA. Turning to this clonotype: Being one base from a much bigger clone, this may be a read error. The CDR3 does not end in the conserved phenylalanine or tryptophan, so this is likely a read error.

This chain connects TRBV29-1 to TRBJ1-1; 7 positions agree with TRBD1. The clonotype originates from a donor aged 40 or over with multiple myeloma. Specimen: a population of CD138-negative cells sorted from bone marrow. The CDR3 is CSSAGTANTEAFL. CDR3 coding DNA: TGCAGCTCCGCCGGGACAGCGAACACTGAAGCTTTCCTT.